The 26 T cell receptor beta chains given below trace back to one sample, sequenced in a study of blood T cell repertoires in COVID-19. The table came from immunoSEQ multiplex PCR; TCRdb's copy has only in-frame clones and leaves some out. The sample consists of about 29,000 clones, roughly 82% of them appearing once. Sequencing was carried out using peripheral blood. These receptors originate from a man older than 75 with active or convalescent COVID-19.

This clone was counted a single time. V gene TRBV6-4 combines with J gene TRBJ1-2; D not resolved. Trimming pared 5 bases from V and 8 bases from J, leaving 15 bases between. This CDR3 contains 13 residues. Germline V gene sequence: CDR1 MRHNA, CDR2 SNTAGT. The chain's CDR3 is CASSLFSGEGYTF. CDR3 sequence (DNA): TGTGCCAGCAGTCTCTTCTCCGGGGAAGGCTACACCTTC.

CDR3 loop: CASGGREQETQYF. Here the CDR3 DNA reads TGCGCCAGCGGGGGGAGAGAACAAGAGACCCAGTACTTC. This chain links TRBV5-1 with TRBJ2-5, with D perhaps TRBD2 (6 bases). Germline CDR1 reads SGHRS; CDR2 reads YFSETQ. Trimming cost V 7 bases and J 2 bases, with 12 bases left between them. CDR3 length: 13 amino acids.

The rearrangement links TRBV11-3 to TRBJ2-3; a possible D gene is TRBD2 (6 bases). The CDR3 is 13 residues long. The germline V gene encodes CDR1 SGHNT and CDR2 YENEEA. The ends were cut back, 5 bases at V and 2 bases at J, with 8 bases in the middle. The CDR3 DNA is TGTGCCAGCAGCCGACTAGACACAGATACGCAGTATTTT. Its protein is CASSRLDTDTQYF.

The rearrangement links TRBV10-2 to TRBJ2-3, with TRBD2 identical over 12 bases. Germline values: CDR1 WSHSY, CDR2 SAAADI. CDR3 length equals 17 residues. V trimming: 7 bases; J trimming: 0 bases; junction bases outside the gene matches: 8. CDR3 nucleotide sequence: TGCGCCAGCATAACCGAGACTAGCGGGGGAAGCACAGATACGCAGTATTTT. Translation: CASITETSGGSTDTQYF.

The chain uses TRBV24-1 and TRBJ2-3; 11 bases line up with TRBD2. Germline assignment: CDR1 KGHDR and CDR2 SFDVKD. The CDR3 covers 18 residues. With V trimmed by 4 bases and J by 0 bases, 8 bases remained unmatched. The CDR3: CATSDRTWTSGSTDTQYF. Written as DNA, the CDR3 is TGTGCCACCAGTGACCGAACCTGGACTAGCGGGAGCACAGATACGCAGTATTTT.

The CDR3 DNA reads as TGTGCCAGCAGCAAAGCGGAGACCCAGTACTTC. It yields the protein CASSKAETQYF. This rearrangement joins TRBV11-2 to TRBJ2-5; no definite D call. Trimming removed 5 bases at V and 5 bases at J, with 6 bases between. Germline assignment: CDR1 SGHAT and CDR2 FQNNGV. CDR3 length: 11 residues.

V is TRBV6-2 or TRBV6-3 and J is TRBJ2-7, with 7 bases matching TRBD1. Per germline, CDR1 MNHEY and CDR2 SVGEGT. The ends lost 2 bases at V and 3 bases at J; junction bases unmatched: 10. The CDR3 spans 16 residues. The CDR3 here is CASSYPGQEERYEQYF. For the CDR3, the DNA is TGTGCCAGCAGTTACCCCGGACAGGAGGAACGCTACGAGCAGTACTTC.

The chain links TRBV29-1 to TRBJ1-2; D gene ambiguous. The CDR3 is made up of 13 amino acids. In germline, CDR1 is SQVTM, CDR2 ANQGSEA. The V gene lost 6 bases and the J gene lost 0 bases, with 11 bases spanning the gap. As DNA, the CDR3 is TGCAGCGTCGGGAGGACGGCTAACTATGGCTACACCTTC. Translated, it gives CSVGRTANYGYTF.

Only a few counts were recorded for this clone. The chain couples TRBV28 to TRBJ2-2; the match to TRBD2 covers 11 bases. The CDR3 is 16 residues long. The ends lost 5 bases at V and 1 base at J; junction bases unmatched: 3. Per germline, CDR1 MDHEN and CDR2 SYDVKM. The CDR3 sequence: CASSTGTSGNTGELFF. CDR3 DNA: TGTGCCAGCAGTACGGGGACTAGCGGGAACACCGGGGAGCTGTTTTTT.

This clone turned up a few times. The chain's CDR3 is CASSLGQGDGSPLHF. CDR3 DNA: TGCGCCAGCAGCTTGGGACAGGGAGATGGATCACCCCTCCACTTT. This chain joins TRBV5-1 and TRBJ1-6; 7 bases are shared with TRBD1. The CDR3 runs to 15 residues. Germline V gives CDR1 SGHRS, CDR2 YFSETQ. V lost 0 bases to trimming and J lost 10 bases; unmatched junction nucleotides: 7.

This clone was seen just once. The CDR3 loop is CASTRDRLGEAFF. In DNA, the CDR3 is TGTGCCAGCACCCGAGACAGACTTGGGGAAGCTTTCTTT. The chain has TRBV6-5 and TRBJ1-1; TRBD1 might be the D (5 bases). The V end was cut by 7 bases, the J end by 8 bases, with 17 bases between. Germline V CDR1 and CDR2: MNHEY, SVGAGI. The CDR3 has 13 residues.

The chain couples TRBV19 to TRBJ1-5; the match to TRBD1 covers 7 bases. The CDR3 runs 13 residues. Trimming removed 6 bases from V and 2 bases from J; junction bases left unmatched: 1. Looked up from germline, CDR1 is LNHDA and CDR2 is SQIVND (reference sequence). The CDR3 nucleotides read TGTGCCAGTAGCGGGACAGGCAATCAGCCCCAGCATTTT. Its protein product is CASSGTGNQPQHF.

CDR3: CASSSYPSTDTQYF. The CDR3, as DNA: TGTGCCAGCAGCTCCTACCCGAGCACAGATACGCAGTATTTT. The chain links TRBV14 to TRBJ2-3; no clear D. CDR1 is SGHDN and CDR2 is FVKESK in the germline V gene. V lost 5 bases and J lost 0, with 9 bases in between. The CDR3 is 14 amino acids.

The count of this clone is one. The chain links TRBV3-1 (or the pseudogene TRBV3-2) to TRBJ2-3; 11 positions agree with TRBD2. V shed 2 bases, J shed 7 bases, and the junction held 20 bases outside the gene matches. Per germline, CDR1 LGHDT and CDR2 YNNKEL (reference sequence). The CDR3 length is 20 residues. CDR3 region: CASSQKRLAGTEKTRYTQYF. As DNA, the CDR3 is TGTGCCAGCAGCCAAAAAAGACTAGCGGGGACCGAAAAAACTCGTTATACGCAGTATTTT.

This clone was counted only a few times. This chain joins TRBV29-1 and TRBJ2-5; D is undetermined. The CDR3 covers 8 residues. V was pared by 4 bases and J by 14 bases, with 8 bases between. CDR1 and CDR2 from the germline V gene are SQVTM and ANQGSEA. In nucleotides, the CDR3 is TGCAGCGTTGGCGGCGGTTACTTC. It translates to CSVGGGYF. The complete variable domain, with remaining parts taken from reference TRBV29-1 and TRBJ2-5, reads SAVISQKPSRDICQRGTSLTIQCQVDSQVTMMFWYRQQPGQSLTLIATANQGSEATYESGFVIDKFPISRPNLTFSTLTVSNMSPEDSSIYLCSVGGGYFGPGTRLLVL.

V gene TRBV6-1 combines with J gene TRBJ1-2; possibly TRBD1 for D (5 bases). The CDR3 contains 15 residues. Trimming cost V 2 bases and J 2 bases, with 12 bases left between them. Germline loops: CDR1 MNHNS, CDR2 SASEGT. The CDR3 sequence is CASSESWGGNYGYTF. CDR3 DNA sequence: TGTGCCAGCAGTGAATCATGGGGGGGGAACTATGGCTACACCTTC.

The chain employs TRBV19 and TRBJ2-3, with D possibly being TRBD1 (5 bases). This CDR3 spans 16 amino acids. Germline CDR1 is LNHDA and CDR2 is SQIVND (reference sequence). Trimming removed 3 bases from V and 6 bases from J, with 19 bases in between. The CDR3 protein is CASSMVPGLGRDTQYF. The DNA of the CDR3 is TGTGCCAGTAGTATGGTTCCGGGTTTGGGGCGCGATACGCAGTATTTT.

V is TRBV19 and J is TRBJ1-2, with 10 positions matching TRBD1. CDR1 LNHDA and CDR2 SQIVND come from the germline V gene (reference sequence). V was pared by 1 base and J by 4 bases, with 9 bases of the junction left unmatched. The CDR3 extends over 17 amino acids. The chain's CDR3 is CASSIAGQGMSGYGYTF. The CDR3 bases are TGTGCCAGTAGTATAGCGGGACAGGGGATGTCAGGCTATGGCTACACCTTC.

V usage is TRBV3-1 (or the pseudogene TRBV3-2) and J usage is TRBJ2-7, with D perhaps TRBD2 (5 bases). CDR1 and CDR2 (germline): LGHDT, YNNKEL (reference sequence). CDR3 length: 14 amino acids. V gave up 2 bases and J gave up 4 bases, with 12 bases separating them. CDR3 nucleotide sequence: TGTGCCAGCAGCCAATTAAGCGGAAATTACGAGCAGTACTTC. Amino acid sequence: CASSQLSGNYEQYF.

The genes are TRBV6-5 and TRBJ1-2; the match to TRBD1 covers 9 bases. Germline loops: CDR1 MNHEY, CDR2 SVGAGI. The V segment lost 10 bases and the J segment 6 bases; nucleotides outside the gene matches: 6. CDR3 length: 12 residues. Here the CDR3 DNA reads TGTGCCATCCTGGACAGGGGAGATGGCTACACCTTC. Translation: CAILDRGDGYTF.

The rearrangement links TRBV7-9 to TRBJ1-5; TRBD1 agrees at 7 bases. This CDR3 spans 16 amino acids. Trimming took 4 bases from V and 0 from J; bases not matched to a gene: 6. In germline, CDR1 is SEHNR, CDR2 FQNEAQ (reference sequence). The CDR3, as DNA: TGTGCCAGCAGCTCAACAGGGGCGGGTAGCAATCAGCCCCAGCATTTT. This translates into CASSSTGAGSNQPQHF.

V usage is TRBV6-5 and J usage is TRBJ2-3; D not certain. Trimming took 7 bases from V and 5 from J, leaving 13 bases between them. Per germline, CDR1 MNHEY and CDR2 SVGAGI. CDR3 length equals 13 residues. The CDR3 DNA reads TGTGCCAGCACGCTCCCCGGCGGAGATACGCAGTATTTT. This gives the protein CASTLPGGDTQYF.

This clone appeared a few times. V gene TRBV5-1 combines with J gene TRBJ2-7; TRBD2 aligns across 11 bases. Germline V lookup: CDR1 SGHRS, CDR2 YFSETQ. After removal of 0 bases from V and 3 bases from J, the junction contained 5 bases not matched to a gene. The CDR3 loop spans 16 amino acids. The CDR3: CASSLAPSGGLYEQYF. CDR3 bases: TGCGCCAGCAGCTTGGCCCCTAGCGGGGGGCTCTACGAGCAGTACTTC.

The CDR3 protein is CSVRGQGRETQYF. In nucleotides, the CDR3 is TGCAGCGTCAGAGGACAGGGTAGAGAGACCCAGTACTTC. The chain uses TRBV29-1 and TRBJ2-5, with TRBD1 matching 8 bases. Germline V CDR1 and CDR2: SQVTM, ANQGSEA. The CDR3 is 13 amino acids. V was clipped by 6 bases and J by 4 bases; unmatched bases: 7.

V and J are TRBV24-1 and TRBJ2-3; D gene ambiguous. The CDR3 is 14 residues long. V lost 2 bases to trimming and J lost 2 bases, with 7 bases between them. Germline CDR1 is KGHDR and CDR2 is SFDVKD. In nucleotides, the CDR3 is TGTGCCACCAGTGATTCCAGACACACAGATACGCAGTATTTT. Amino acid sequence: CATSDSRHTDTQYF.

The chain links TRBV18 to TRBJ2-4; D possibly corresponds to TRBD1 (6 bases). V shed 0 bases and J shed 4 bases, with 7 bases lying between them. Germline CDR1 reads KGHSH; CDR2 reads LQKENI. The CDR3 totals 14 residues. The CDR3 loop reads CASSPPGHKNIQYF. CDR3 nucleotide sequence: TGTGCCAGCTCACCACCGGGACATAAAAACATTCAGTACTTC.